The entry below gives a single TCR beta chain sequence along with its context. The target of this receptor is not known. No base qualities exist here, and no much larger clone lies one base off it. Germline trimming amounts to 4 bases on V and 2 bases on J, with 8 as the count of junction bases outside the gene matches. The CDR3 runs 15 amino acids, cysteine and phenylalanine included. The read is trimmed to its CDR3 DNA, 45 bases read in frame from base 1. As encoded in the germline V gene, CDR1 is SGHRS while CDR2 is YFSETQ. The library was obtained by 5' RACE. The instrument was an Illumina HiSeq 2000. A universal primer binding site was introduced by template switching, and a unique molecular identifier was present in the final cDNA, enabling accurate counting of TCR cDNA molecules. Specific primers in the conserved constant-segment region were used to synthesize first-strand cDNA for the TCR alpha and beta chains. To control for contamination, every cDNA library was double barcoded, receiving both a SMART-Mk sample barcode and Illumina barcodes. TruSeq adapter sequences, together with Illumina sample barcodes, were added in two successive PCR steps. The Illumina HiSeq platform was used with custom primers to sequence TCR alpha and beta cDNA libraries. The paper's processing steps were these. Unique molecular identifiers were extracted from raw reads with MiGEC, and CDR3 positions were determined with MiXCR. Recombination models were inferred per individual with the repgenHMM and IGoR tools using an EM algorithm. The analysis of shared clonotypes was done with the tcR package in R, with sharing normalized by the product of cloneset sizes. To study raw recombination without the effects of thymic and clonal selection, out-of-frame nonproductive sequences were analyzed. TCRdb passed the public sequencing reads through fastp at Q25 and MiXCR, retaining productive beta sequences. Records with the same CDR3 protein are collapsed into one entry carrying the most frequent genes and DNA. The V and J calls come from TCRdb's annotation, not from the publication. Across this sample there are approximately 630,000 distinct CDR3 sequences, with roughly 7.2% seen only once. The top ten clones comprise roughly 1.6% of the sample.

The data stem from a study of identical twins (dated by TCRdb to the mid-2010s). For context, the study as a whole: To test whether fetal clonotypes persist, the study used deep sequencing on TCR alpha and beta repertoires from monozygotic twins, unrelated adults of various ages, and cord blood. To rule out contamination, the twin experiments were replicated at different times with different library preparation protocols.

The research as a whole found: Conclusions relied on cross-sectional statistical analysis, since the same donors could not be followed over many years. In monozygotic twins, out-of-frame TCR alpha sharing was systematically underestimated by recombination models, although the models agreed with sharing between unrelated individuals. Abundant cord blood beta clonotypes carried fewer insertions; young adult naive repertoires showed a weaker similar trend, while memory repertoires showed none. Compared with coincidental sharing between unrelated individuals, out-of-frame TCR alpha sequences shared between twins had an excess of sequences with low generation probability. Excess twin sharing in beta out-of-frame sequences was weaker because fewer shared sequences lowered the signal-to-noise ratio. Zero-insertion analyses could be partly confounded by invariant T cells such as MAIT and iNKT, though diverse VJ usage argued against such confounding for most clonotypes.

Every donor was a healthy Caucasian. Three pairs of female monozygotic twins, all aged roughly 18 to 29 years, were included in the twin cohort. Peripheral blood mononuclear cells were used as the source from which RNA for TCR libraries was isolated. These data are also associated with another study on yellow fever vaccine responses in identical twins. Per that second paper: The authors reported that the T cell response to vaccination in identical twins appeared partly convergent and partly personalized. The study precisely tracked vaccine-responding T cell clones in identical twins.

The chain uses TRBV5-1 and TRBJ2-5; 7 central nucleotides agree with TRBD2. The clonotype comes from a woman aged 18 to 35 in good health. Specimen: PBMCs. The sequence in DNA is TGCGCCAGCAGCCTGGTGGGACTAAAACAAGAGACCCAGTACTTC. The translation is CASSLVGLKQETQYF.